The TCR beta chain described here comes from a study of blood T cell repertoires in COVID-19. In the study overall: Acute and convalescent COVID-19 samples came from the United States, Italy and Spain. In each case, the material was cDNA or gDNA derived from T cells, B-cell-depleted T cells, or PBMCs.

As processed by the authors: Amplified reference gene primers provided the basis for estimating nucleated cell counts. Sequencing used immunoSEQ multiplex PCR; TCRdb keeps in-frame clones, though not all of them. V and J calls and clone size are those listed in that table; D and trimming were worked out from the DNA. This sample has 65,000 to 75,000 clones, with 85% to 90% found just once. The junction had 5 bases not matched to a gene; V was cut back by 4 bases and J by 7 bases. CDR1 and CDR2 (germline): SGDLS, YYNGEE. The CDR3 has 14 residues. This clone was recorded only once. Input material: peripheral blood. V is TRBV9 and J is TRBJ1-6, with 7 nucleotides matching TRBD1. The TCR sequence derives from a woman in her 50s with active COVID-19. The CDR3 reads CASSKDRSNSPLHF. The CDR3 region has the DNA TGTGCCAGCAGCAAGGACAGGTCAAATTCACCCCTCCACTTT.